This TCR beta chain is drawn from a study of regulatory T cells in long-lasting Graves disease. The study's findings and limits: Authors noted too few samples as a limitation. The analysis examined peripheral blood only and excluded thyroid tissue.

Building the TCR beta libraries relied on iRepertoire HTBI primers, and CDR3 regions underwent Arm-PCR. MiXCR, run by TCRdb on the multiplex PCR reads, gives a single entry per CDR3 protein. Here the sample spans 430,000 or so distinct CDR3 sequences, 20% to 25% being singletons. As for time point: persistent/refractory GD, antithyroid drugs over 5 years with positive TRAb. PBMCs were the source of the RNA used for TCR sequencing. Recruitment took place at an endocrinology department in Xi'an, China. The sample holds a few counts of this clonotype. Its antigen is not identified. This specimen was peripheral blood mononuclear cells (PBMCs), taken when the disease was refractory, from a patient treated with antithyroid drugs. This clonotype originated in a female donor with Graves disease.

In nucleotides, the CDR3 is TGTGCCAGCAGCTTGGTGGGAGGACTGAGCACTGAAGCTTTCTTT. Its protein product is CASSLVGGLSTEAFF. The chain uses TRBV5-4 and TRBJ1-1; D uncertain. The CDR3 length is 15 residues. The V gene's germline CDR1 is SGHNT and CDR2 YYREEE (reference sequence). V was trimmed by 0 bases and J by 4 bases, leaving 13 bases between them.